This passage covers 9 T cell receptor beta chains from one sample sequenced in a study of blood T cell repertoires in COVID-19. The method was immunoSEQ multiplex PCR; TCRdb's version includes in-frame clones alone and lacks a portion of them. Of some 43,000 clones in the sample, about 80% are singletons; the top ten hold approximately 15%. The specimen sequenced was peripheral blood. Receptor source: a man aged 50 to 60 with active or convalescent COVID-19.

J is TRBJ1-6 and V is TRBV30; 7 positions match TRBD1. The CDR3 has 14 residues. CDR1 GTSNPN and CDR2 SVGIG come from the germline V gene (reference sequence). J gave up 5 bases and V 1 base, and 2 bases lay outside the gene matches. CDR3 in amino acids: CAWSGGQDNSPLHF. CDR3 DNA sequence: TGTGCCTGGAGTGGTGGACAGGATAATTCACCCCTCCACTTT.

A few counts support this clone. J is TRBJ1-3 and V is TRBV5-6; D is uncertain. Germline lookup yields CDR1 SGHDT and CDR2 YYEEEE. The CDR3 runs to 15 residues. The V end lost 0 bases, the J end lost 0 bases, and 7 bases lay between the germline ends. For the CDR3, the DNA is TGTGCCAGCAGCTTGGTTACTAGCTCTGGAAACACCATATATTTT. Encoded protein: CASSLVTSSGNTIYF.

This clone was recorded only once. The chain carries TRBV28 and TRBJ2-7, with no clear D. V dropped 6 bases and J dropped 4 bases, with 7 bases sitting between them. The CDR3 is 11 amino acids. Germline V gives CDR1 MDHEN, CDR2 SYDVKM. CDR3 in amino acids: CASRQAYEQYF. The DNA of the CDR3 is TGTGCCAGCAGGCAGGCTTACGAGCAGTACTTC.

The chain links TRBV21-1 to TRBJ1-5; the table calls TRBD1, which could not be checked here. TRBV21-1 constitutes a pseudogene. CDR3 length: 17 amino acids. The DNA of the CDR3 is TGTGCCAGCAGCAAACTAACCGGACAGGGGGCGGACCAGCCCCAGCATTTT. It translates to CASSKLTGQGADQPQHF.

The CDR3 protein is CASSPGQVQETQYF. CDR3 nucleotide sequence: TGTGCCAGCAGCCCCGGACAGGTGCAAGAGACCCAGTACTTC. The V and J genes are TRBV5-4 and TRBJ2-5, with 7 bases aligning to TRBD1. V lost 4 bases and J lost 2; bases outside the gene matches: 5. CDR3 length: 14 amino acids. The germline gives CDR1 SGHNT, CDR2 YYREEE (reference sequence).

V usage is TRBV5-1 and J usage is TRBJ2-3; TRBD2 matches at 13 bases. Germline V lookup: CDR1 SGHRS, CDR2 YFSETQ. The ends lost 4 bases at V and 2 bases at J; junction bases unmatched: 7. This CDR3 has 17 residues. This CDR3 reads CASSTRTSGGATDTQYF. In nucleotides, the CDR3 is TGCGCCAGCAGCACCAGGACTAGCGGGGGCGCCACAGATACGCAGTATTTT.

The chain links TRBV13 to TRBJ1-2; 10 bases are a match to TRBD1. Per germline, CDR1 PRHDT and CDR2 FYEKMQ (reference sequence). The CDR3 has 13 amino acids. V lost 5 bases to trimming and J lost 6 bases; unmatched junction nucleotides: 3. The CDR3 loop reads CASSVGQGNGYTF. The CDR3 nucleotides are TGTGCCAGCAGCGTGGGACAGGGGAATGGCTACACCTTC.

The genes are TRBV29-1 and TRBJ1-1, with D maybe TRBD1 (5 bases). Per germline, CDR1 SQVTM and CDR2 ANQGSEA. This CDR3 has 13 residues. V gave up 3 bases and J gave up 2 bases, with 10 bases separating them. The CDR3 bases are TGCAGCGTTGATAGGGGCCTCAACACTGAAGCTTTCTTT. Translation: CSVDRGLNTEAFF.

The table lists this clone with a count of one. This chain joins TRBV4-2 and TRBJ1-2; D may be TRBD1 (6 bases). Trimming removed 0 bases from V and 8 bases from J, with 10 bases in between. The CDR3 has 13 amino acids. Per the germline V gene, CDR1 is LGHNA and CDR2 is YNFKEQ. This chain's CDR3 is CASSQDPGAGYTF. In nucleotides, the CDR3 is TGTGCCAGCAGCCAAGACCCAGGGGCAGGCTACACCTTC.